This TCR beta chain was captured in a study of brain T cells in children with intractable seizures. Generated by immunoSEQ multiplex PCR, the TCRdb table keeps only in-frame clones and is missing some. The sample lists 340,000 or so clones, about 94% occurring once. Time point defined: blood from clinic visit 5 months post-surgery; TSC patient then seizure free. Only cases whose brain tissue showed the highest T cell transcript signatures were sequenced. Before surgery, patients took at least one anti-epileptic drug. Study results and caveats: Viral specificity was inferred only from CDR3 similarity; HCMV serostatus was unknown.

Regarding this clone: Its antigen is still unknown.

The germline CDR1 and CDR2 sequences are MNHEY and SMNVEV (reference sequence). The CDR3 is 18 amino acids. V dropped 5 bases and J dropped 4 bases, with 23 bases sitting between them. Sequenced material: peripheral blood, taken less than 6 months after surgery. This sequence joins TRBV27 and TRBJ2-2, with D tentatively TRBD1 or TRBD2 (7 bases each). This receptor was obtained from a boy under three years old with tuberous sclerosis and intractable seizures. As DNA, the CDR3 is TGTGCCAGCAGTCTCAGGGCCAGGGGGGGGCGAGGCACCGGGGAGCTGTTTTTT. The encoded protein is CASSLRARGGRGTGELFF.